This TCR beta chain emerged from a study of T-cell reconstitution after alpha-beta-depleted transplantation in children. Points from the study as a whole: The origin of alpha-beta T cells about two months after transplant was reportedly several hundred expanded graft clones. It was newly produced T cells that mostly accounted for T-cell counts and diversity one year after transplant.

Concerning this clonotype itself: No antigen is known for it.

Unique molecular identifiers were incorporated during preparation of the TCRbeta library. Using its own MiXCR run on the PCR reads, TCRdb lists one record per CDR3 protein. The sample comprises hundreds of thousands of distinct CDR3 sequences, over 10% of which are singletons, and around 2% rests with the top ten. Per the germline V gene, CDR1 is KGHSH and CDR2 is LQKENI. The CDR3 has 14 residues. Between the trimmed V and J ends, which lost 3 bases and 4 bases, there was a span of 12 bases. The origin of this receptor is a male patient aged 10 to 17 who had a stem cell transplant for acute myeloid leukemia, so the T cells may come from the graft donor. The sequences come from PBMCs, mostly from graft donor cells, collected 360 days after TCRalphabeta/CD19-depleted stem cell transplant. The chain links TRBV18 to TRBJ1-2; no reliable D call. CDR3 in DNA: TGTGCCAGCTCACCCGAGCAGACGATCTATGGCTACACCTTC. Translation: CASSPEQTIYGYTF.